This TCR beta chain originates from a study of cytomegalovirus exposure and HLA in healthy donors (dated by TCRdb to 2016 to 2017). Study-level background: In an earlier analysis of roughly 590 of the donors, approximately 300 Gb of sequence data and 95 million to 130 million unique TCR beta sequences from roughly 180 million T cells were reported. HLA typing covered class I and class II loci at four-digit resolution. The number of donors typed differed by locus, with roughly 629-640 for A, B, C, DRB1 and DQB1, about 500 for DQA1, 600 to 610 for DPA1, and over 400 for DPB1. Every discovery cohort repertoire had been produced on one sequencing platform. A later analysis re-analyzed previously published TCR beta repertoires from roughly 600 donors and added high-resolution HLA genotyping to study TCR occurrence patterns. The study profiled the T cell repertoires of hundreds of subjects by immunosequencing and related them to cytomegalovirus serostatus. The later analysis used no new phenotypic data to find candidate immune exposures, relying instead on TCR beta sequences and their occurrence across donors. The study was designed to test whether signatures of past pathogen exposure could be identified by cataloging public T cell receptors. Four or five DR-DQ haplotypes were handled as single units for association and clustering because linkage in the cohort was strong. An earlier analysis of several hundred of the donors applied high-throughput TCR beta sequencing to assess whether each TCR beta V gene segment acted as functional or pseudogenic. On average, roughly 240,000 unique TCR beta nucleotide sequences were sequenced per donor among some 430 genotyped donors of the cohort, with approximately 18% of those sequences being non-productive. The genetic ancestry cluster associated with self-reported Caucasian donors included 81% of the roughly 360 genotyped donors. To predict cytomegalovirus infection status, the study combined high-throughput TCR immunosequencing, statistical association of individual TCRs with disease status, and machine learning. In addition to the first cohort of 500 to 850 subjects, a separate validation cohort of around 110 different subjects was used. About 280 gigabases of sequencing data and 80 million or so unique TCR sequences were included in an early release covering about 620 HLA-typed donors. Donor age, sex, ethnicity and CMV serostatus were compiled alongside the repertoire data. A later genetic analysis used genome-wide SNP genotypes for about three fifths of the 666 donors, treating that subset as a discovery cohort. General study outcomes and caveats: The authors suggested that the approach could potentially be extended to other disease states and immunological phenotypes. Linkage disequilibrium might explain the correlated functional status among segregating V segments, but an unknown experimental factor could not be ruled out. Compared with the roughly 710-donor mean, donors in an Asian-associated ancestry cluster had fewer N-insertions in productive TCRs, according to a later genetic analysis. A further reported finding was that TCR beta sequences accurately predicted the HLA-A and HLA-B alleles for most subjects in the first cohort. A later genetic analysis associated a missense DCLRE1C variant with V-gene and J-gene trimming of TCR beta chains, and an independent cohort replicated the association. According to a later analysis, most CMV-associated TCR beta chains appeared to be HLA-restricted, and the HLA associations seemed to be driven largely by CMV exposure. Specific HLA alleles were associated with some 15,000 TCR beta sequences at a false discovery rate of 0.05 in a later analysis. The only immune exposure information available for the cohort was CMV serostatus. This cohort had only TCR beta chains sequenced, and the lack of alpha or paired-chain data limited which features could be detected. Some IMGT-functional V segments, including TRBV6-2 and TRBV6-3, could not be distinguished by the 87-base-pair reads and were therefore excluded. A group of highly shared sequence variants was considered likely to be a technical artifact of the sequencing pipeline. A later analysis reported that several top co-occurrence clusters appeared linked to parvovirus B19, influenza, CMV and Epstein-Barr virus. The classifier was reported to diagnose cytomegalovirus status with high specificity and sensitivity in both the original cohort and the validation cohort. In the study, around 160 TCR beta chains were listed as associated with cytomegalovirus. Most TCR sequences were seen in very few donors, while some public TCRs were found in many individuals. In vitro tests confirmed that a few of the cytomegalovirus-associated TCR beta chains recognize cytomegalovirus antigens. In a later analysis, TCR association rates were found to vary across HLA loci, with the most associated TCRs seen for DRB1 alleles and the fewest for HLA-C alleles. In an earlier analysis of some 500 of the donors, most TCR beta V segments appeared in productive rearrangements about 90% or about 30% of the time, broadly matching IMGT annotations. Roughly uniform sequencing depth across donors was assumed in presence/absence analyses, although this assumption may not hold. In a later analysis, HLA-associated TCR beta chains showed more clonal expansion and lower generation probabilities than non-associated chains that were equally common. When HLA alleles, especially DR and DQ, strongly co-occurred, TCR associations were difficult to assign to individual alleles. Because HLA typing was unavailable for some donors at each locus, only the typed subset was used in association tests. Because counts were too low, about 18 rarely observed V segments, including chromosome 9 orphons, were excluded from the earlier analysis of several hundred of the donors.

Spanning cysteine to phenylalanine, the CDR3 consists of 13 amino acids. The only DNA kept is the CDR3, 39 bases in frame from the first base. The trim is 4 bases for V and 7 bases for J, with a gap of 11 bases between the germline ends. CDR1 SGHNT and CDR2 YYREEE are derived from the germline V gene (reference sequence). About this clone itself: Its antigen specificity is not known. No base qualities exist here, and no much larger clone lies one base off it.

The receptor library was made with the immunoSEQ multiplex PCR assay. For the multiplex PCR, a mixture combining 60 forward primers for TCR Vbeta segments and 13 reverse primers for TCR Jbeta segments was used. A multiplex PCR assay on genomic DNA amplified the CDR3 region of rearranged TCR beta genes. The amplified TCR beta libraries were sequenced on the Illumina HiSeq System as 87-base-pair reads. Regarding the original processing steps: A later analysis tallied roughly 78 million unique TCR beta chains across the 666 repertoires, and around 10 million of those chains were shared by two or more donors. A nearest-neighbor algorithm error-corrected the raw reads and collapsed the reads into unique sequences, merging closely related sequences to remove PCR and sequencing errors. To assign V, D and J gene segments, CDR3 sequences were aligned to IMGT reference sequences. For a sequence to be retained, a match of at least six nucleotides to both a V gene segment and a J gene segment was required. Rearrangements were called productive when the CDR3 lacked stop codons and stayed in frame with V and J; all others were non-productive. Following IMGT convention, CDR3 was defined as the stretch from the second conserved V-encoded cysteine up to the conserved J-encoded phenylalanine. In an earlier analysis of 550 to 650 of the donors, sequences lacking an unambiguous match to a single V gene segment were excluded. In an earlier analysis of some 590 of the donors, a V segment was called functional when productive rearrangements were above 56.7%, and segregating when the standard deviation between donors exceeded 5%. A statistical classification framework was built for diagnosing cytomegalovirus status from the catalog of TCR beta chain sequences. A later analysis assigned V and J genes by comparing TCR nucleotide sequences with IMGT/GENE-DB human TR gene sequences. In a later analysis, CDR3 sequences and most-parsimonious VDJ recombination scenarios were assigned using the TCRdist pipeline. In a later analysis, every TCR beta chain was defined by the combination of its CDR3 amino acid sequence and its V-gene family, and reads without a unique V-gene family were dropped. In a later analysis, around 600 highly shared, low-generation-probability nucleotide sequences were removed to address suspected cross-contamination and a sequencing artifact. In a later analysis, a clonal expansion index was calculated for each public chain from normalized within-repertoire ranks of inferred template counts. In a later analysis, generation probabilities were computed with a VDJ recombination model fitted to out-of-frame rearrangements, and the resulting probabilities were checked against IGoR. A later analysis scored TCR-TCR, TCR-HLA and TCR-CMV co-occurrence with hypergeometric tests, applying a repertoire-size bias correction to TCR pairs. False discovery rates were estimated in a later analysis by permuting HLA or CMV assignments 20 times. A later analysis grouped co-occurring TCRs with DBSCAN, adding TCRdist sequence similarity when clustering within HLA-allele-positive subsets. Repertoires with fewer than 30,000 or more than 120,000 public chains, plus five repertoires with anomalous nucleotide sharing, were excluded from co-occurrence clustering. TCRdb re-hosts the immuneACCESS table, in-frame sequences only. Its copies lack some clones; in the studies checked, an unresolved V gene accounts for under half of them, and the cause for the rest is not known. V, J and clone size are those of that table, while D and trimming were read from the DNA. The table for this sample lists approximately 290,000 clones; 80% of them were counted only once. Of the sample, roughly 0.31% falls within the top ten clones.

The cohort comprised some 730 healthy bone marrow donors. All cohort members were sampled while nominally healthy, although unrecorded immune exposures were likely present. The donor tested CMV seronegative, placing the donor among the 350 to 400 seronegative members of the cohort. A peripheral blood sample was collected from each donor, and TCR beta sequencing was performed on peripheral blood mononuclear cells. The Qiagen DNeasy Blood Extraction Kit was used to extract genomic DNA from the blood cell samples. Sequenced material: PBMCs. The chain employs TRBV5-4 and TRBJ2-2, with TRBD1 as a weak D call on 7 bases. The clonotype comes from a girl aged 2 to 9 in good health and CMV-seronegative. CDR3 sequence: CASSQGGVGELFF. Read as DNA, the sequence is TGTGCCAGCAGCCAGGGGGGTGTCGGGGAGCTGTTTTTT. Reference TRBV5-4 and TRBJ2-2 proteins supply the regions before and after the CDR3; the full variable domain is: ETGVTQSPTHLIKTRGQQVTLRCSSQSGHNTVSWYQQALGQGPQFIFQYYREEENGRGNFPPRFSGLQFPNYSSELNVNALELDDSALYLCASSQGGVGELFFGEGSRLTVL.